This T cell receptor (beta chain) was sequenced for a study of OX40 agonist ivuxolimab in advanced cancers. Study overall: Around 40% of patients had received prior checkpoint inhibitor therapy.

Study outcomes and limitations: At 0.1 to 3.0 mg/kg and by week 6, clonal expansion occurred in CD4+ and CD8+ blood T cells. Determination of antigen specificity was not performed for the expanded peripheral T cells.

With regard to this clone: The antigen is undetermined. Mismatch with germline at one junction end may stem from a read error.

TCRdb's copy holds only in-frame clones and misses some; the assay was immunoSEQ multiplex PCR. The table includes 65,000 to 90,000 clones, approximately 90% detected once. CDR1 and CDR2 from the germline V gene are SGHDT and YYEEEE. This CDR3 contains 15 residues. The material sequenced was CD4+ or CD8+ T cells sorted from blood, taken in a trial of the OX40 agonist ivuxolimab. The chain employs TRBV5-6 and TRBJ2-7, with TRBD1 matching over 8 bases. This clonotype originated in an adult with an advanced solid tumor such as melanoma, head and neck, liver or kidney cancer. For the CDR3, the DNA is TGTGCCAGCAGCTTATTTGGACAGGGCTCCAACGAGCAGTACTTC. Encoded protein: CASSLFGQGSNEQYF.